This T cell receptor (beta chain) was documented in a study of response to subunit inactivated influenza vaccine. Study-level results: That few new T cells are recruited by each seasonal influenza vaccination was the authors' suggestion.

TCRdb recomputed calls from the RT-PCR reads with MiXCR, one row per CDR3 protein. The sample carries 500,000 to 600,000 distinct CDR3 sequences, 12% recorded once. About this clonotype itself: The antigen remains unidentified.

After removal of 7 bases from V and 2 bases from J, the junction contained 5 bases not matched to a gene. In germline, CDR1 is DFQATT, CDR2 SNEGSKA (reference sequence). CDR3 length equals 13 residues. The rearrangement uses TRBV20-1 and TRBJ2-7; TRBD2 agrees at 10 bases. This sequence originates from a man between 45 and 60 years old who received an inactivated influenza vaccine. This specimen consisted of PBMCs from blood, obtained on the day of vaccination. The CDR3 nucleotides read TGCAGTGTGTTACTAGCGGGACCCTACGAGCAGTACTTC. Protein sequence: CSVLLAGPYEQYF.